This TCR beta chain was retrieved from a study of CD8+ T cells in alopecia areata. Study-level background: Those patients who were treated received oral tofacitinib, which was given at 5 to 10 mg twice daily for moderate-to-severe alopecia areata.

About this clone itself: Antigen: not known.

J was trimmed by 5 bases and V by 4 bases; bases with no gene match: 6. Germline values: CDR1 MNHEY, CDR2 SMNVEV (reference sequence). The CDR3 spans 15 residues. Obtained from alopecia areata patients were lesional scalp punch biopsies along with peripheral blood. It was from PBMCs that CD4+ and CD8+ T cells were sorted. Study-wide points: Clonality in lesional scalp, especially alopecia totalis/universalis, exceeded that of normal scalp.

Extracted RNA was reverse transcribed, and the resulting cDNA served as sequencing template. The method was immunoSEQ multiplex PCR; TCRdb's version includes in-frame clones alone and lacks a portion of them. This table holds over 85,000 clones, 35% to 45% found once. Sequencing was carried out using CD4+ T cells sorted from blood. This chain links TRBV27 with TRBJ2-7; the match to TRBD2 covers 12 bases. The clonotype was recovered from a human donor with alopecia areata. The CDR3 nucleotides are TGTGCCAGCAGTTACGCTCTAGCGGGAGGGGACGAGCAGTACTTC. This encodes CASSYALAGGDEQYF.